This T cell receptor beta chain was retrieved from a study of CD8 T cells in ankylosing spondylitis. In TCRdb, the 5' RACE reads were re-called with MiXCR into one record per CDR3 protein. The sample includes 300,000 to 400,000 distinct CDR3 sequences, 20% of them seen just once. The germline V gene has CDR1 MGHRA and CDR2 YSYEKL. The CDR3 has 15 amino acids. Trimming pared 3 bases from V and 6 bases from J, leaving 15 bases between. This clonotype was counted only a few times. Sequenced input: blood, either unsorted or a sorted T cell fraction (not recorded which). The V and J genes are TRBV4-1 and TRBJ1-5; D gene uncertain. The source of this sequence is a male donor with ankylosing spondylitis or in good health (not recorded which). The CDR3, as DNA: TGCGCCAGCAGCCAGGAATACGACTTGGGTCAGCCCCAGCATTTT. It yields the protein CASSQEYDLGQPQHF.